A single sample gave rise to the 15 T cell receptor beta chains below, sequenced in a study of a mutant IDH1 vaccine in newly diagnosed glioma. TCRdb's table, derived via immunoSEQ multiplex PCR, lists solely in-frame clones and lacks some. In the table there are 35,000 to 55,000 clones, 84% of which are singletons. Their cognate antigens are unknown. The time point here: week 23, last vaccination. With topical imiquimod, each dose of the vaccine consisted of 300 ug of mutant IDH1 20-mer peptide. This specimen was PBMCs, taken from a glioma patient whose treatment included an IDH1 peptide vaccine. The receptors shown here come from a woman aged 18-30 years with glioma. Some clones in this sample may be carry-over from other donors' samples.

The chain joins TRBV5-1 to TRBJ1-4; D unclear. Germline V CDR1 and CDR2: SGHRS, YFSETQ. Trimming cost V 4 bases and J 5 bases, with 18 bases left between them. This CDR3 is 16 amino acids long. The CDR3 DNA reads as TGCGCCAGCAGCCCTTGGAGGCGGGTAGGGAATGAAAAACTGTTTTTT. Encoded protein: CASSPWRRVGNEKLFF.

The chain combines TRBV7-9 with TRBJ2-1; D might be TRBD2 (5 bases). This CDR3 contains 13 residues. Germline V lookup: CDR1 SEHNR, CDR2 FQNEAQ (reference sequence). Trimming left V 5 bases short and J 10 bases short, with 15 bases between. The CDR3, as DNA: TGTGCCAGCAGCGCCTCTAGCTCTGGAGAGCAGTTCTTC. It specifies CASSASSSGEQFF.

V is TRBV19 and J is TRBJ1-3; TRBD1 matches at 9 bases. The CDR3 sequence is 14 residues long. Germline CDR1 and CDR2: LNHDA and SQIVND (reference sequence). V shed 10 bases and J 2 bases; nucleotides not matched to a gene: 6. CDR3 protein: CATSDRGTGNTIYF. The CDR3, as DNA: TGTGCCACCTCGGACAGGGGTACTGGAAACACCATATATTTT.

This clone was counted a few times. The chain joins TRBV28 to TRBJ1-1; D is unclear. Germline V gene lookup returns CDR1 MDHEN and CDR2 SYDVKM. The CDR3 has 12 residues. The germline V and J ends were trimmed by 5 bases and 4 bases, with 8 bases remaining between them. CDR3 amino acids: CASSEGFTEAFF. CDR3 coding DNA: TGTGCCAGCAGTGAGGGTTTCACTGAAGCTTTCTTT.

The V call is TRBV9, the J call TRBJ2-5, with D unresolved. The V gene's germline CDR1 is SGDLS and CDR2 YYNGEE. CDR3 length: 16 residues. Trimming cost V 4 bases and J 4 bases, with 20 bases left between them. CDR3 DNA sequence: TGTGCCAGCAGCCCCCACCCCCCGCAGGCACGAGAGACCCAGTACTTC. This translates into CASSPHPPQARETQYF.

The CDR3 coding sequence is TGTGCCAGCAGCTCCCCGAGCGGGGGGAGGTACACAGATACGCAGTATTTT. It translates to CASSSPSGGRYTDTQYF. The chain combines TRBV9 with TRBJ2-3, with TRBD2 identical over 9 bases. In germline, CDR1 is SGDLS, CDR2 YYNGEE. Trimming at V came to 4 bases and at J to 2 bases, leaving 11 bases not matched to a gene. The CDR3 loop spans 17 amino acids. The entire variable domain, with the rest obtained from reference TRBV9 and TRBJ2-3, is as follows: DSGVTQTPKHLITATGQRVTLRCSPRSGDLSVYWYQQSLDQGLQFLIQYYNGEERAKGNILERFSAQQFPDLHSELNLSSLELGDSALYFCASSSPSGGRYTDTQYFGPGTRLTVL.

The rearrangement uses TRBV7-2 and TRBJ2-3, with 13 bases lining up with TRBD2. V dropped 5 bases and J dropped 4; count of bases not matched to a gene: 3. Germline V gene lookup returns CDR1 SGHTA and CDR2 FQGNSA. This CDR3 comprises 15 residues. The CDR3 DNA follows: TGTGCCAGCAGCGTTACTAGCGGGAGGGCAGATACGCAGTATTTT. This encodes CASSVTSGRADTQYF.

This rearrangement joins TRBV6-5 to TRBJ1-3, with D tentatively TRBD1 (5 bases). The germline gives CDR1 MNHEY, CDR2 SVGAGI. Trimming removed 11 bases at V and 4 bases at J, with 15 bases between. This CDR3 region has 13 residues. In DNA, the CDR3 is TGTGCCGCAAAAGGGGTGTGGGGAAACACCATATATTTT. It translates to CAAKGVWGNTIYF.

The chain uses TRBV5-1 and TRBJ1-5; maybe TRBD1 (6 bases). The CDR3 runs to 15 residues. The V end lost 4 bases, the J end lost 0 bases, and 11 bases lay between the germline ends. CDR1 is SGHRS, CDR2 YFSETQ, per germline. In DNA form, the CDR3 reads TGCGCCAGCAGCCTTACAGGGTCTAGCAATCAGCCCCAGCATTTT. This translates into CASSLTGSSNQPQHF.

Turning to this clone: A read error may produce the germline difference seen at one junction end. Additional DNA sequences in this sample encode the identical CDR3. The chain links TRBV4-2 to TRBJ2-7; D possibly matches TRBD1 or TRBD2 (5 bases each). CDR1 and CDR2 (germline): LGHNA, YNFKEQ. This CDR3 is 16 amino acids long. CDR3 DNA sequence: TGTGCCAGCAGCCAAGATAGACAGCTTTCCCCCAGGGAGCAATACTTC. Encoded protein: CASSQDRQLSPREQYF.

The chain couples TRBV28 to TRBJ2-7; 9 positions match TRBD1. The J segment lost 4 bases and the V segment lost 2 bases, leaving 6 bases of the junction unmatched. The CDR3 loop spans 15 amino acids. Per the germline V gene, CDR1 is MDHEN and CDR2 is SYDVKM. CDR3 sequence reads: CASSLRGTGRYEQYF. The CDR3 bases are TGTGCCAGCAGTTTAAGAGGGACAGGGAGGTACGAGCAGTACTTC.

CDR3 protein: CASRVQGSSYNEQFF. The CDR3 nucleotides read TGTGCCAGCAGGGTACAGGGCAGCTCCTACAATGAGCAGTTCTTC. V and J are TRBV2 and TRBJ2-1, with D possibly matching TRBD1 (6 bases). Trimming took off 6 bases at V and 0 bases at J, with 12 bases between the two ends. The germline V gene has CDR1 SNHLY and CDR2 FYNNEI. The CDR3 consists of 15 residues.

The chain is built from TRBV29-1 and TRBJ2-2; 14 nucleotides agree with TRBD2. Germline trimming cut 7 bases from V and 6 bases from J; bases unmatched to any gene: 4. The germline CDR1 and CDR2 sequences are SQVTM and ANQGSEA. The CDR3 covers 14 residues. CDR3 protein: CSGRLAGGSGELFF. CDR3 nucleotide sequence: TGCAGCGGCCGACTAGCGGGAGGGTCCGGGGAGCTGTTTTTT.

The chain links TRBV11-1 to TRBJ2-5, with D perhaps matching TRBD1 (5 bases). The CDR3 length is 16 residues. The germline CDR1 and CDR2 sequences are SGHAT and FQDESV (reference sequence). Trimming stripped 4 bases from V and 5 bases from J, with 20 bases between. The CDR3 DNA is TGTGCCAGCAGCTCTCAGCCACAGGTTTTAGGGGAGACCCAGTACTTC. This sequence encodes CASSSQPQVLGETQYF.

The chain carries TRBV6-5 and TRBJ2-1; D may be TRBD1 (6 bases). Germline CDR1 MNHEY, CDR2 SVGAGI. The germline V and J ends were trimmed by 6 bases and 5 bases, with 14 bases remaining between them. CDR3 length: 14 amino acids. In DNA, the CDR3 is TGTGCCAGCAGCCCCCCGACAGGAGACAATGAGCAGTTCTTC. Its translation is CASSPPTGDNEQFF.